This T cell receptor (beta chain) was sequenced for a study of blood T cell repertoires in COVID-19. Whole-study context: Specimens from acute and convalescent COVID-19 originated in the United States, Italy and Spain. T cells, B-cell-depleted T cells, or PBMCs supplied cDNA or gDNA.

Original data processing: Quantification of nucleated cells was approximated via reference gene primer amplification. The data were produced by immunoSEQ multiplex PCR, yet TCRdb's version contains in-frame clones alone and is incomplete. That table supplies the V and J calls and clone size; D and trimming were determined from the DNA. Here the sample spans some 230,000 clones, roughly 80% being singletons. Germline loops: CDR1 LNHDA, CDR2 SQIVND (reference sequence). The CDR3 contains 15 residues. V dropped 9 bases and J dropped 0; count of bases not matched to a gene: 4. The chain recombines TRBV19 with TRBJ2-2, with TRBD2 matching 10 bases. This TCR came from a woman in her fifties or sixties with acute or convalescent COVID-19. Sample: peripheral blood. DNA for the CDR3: TGTGCCAGCTCTAGCGGGGGAGCGAACACCGGGGAGCTGTTTTTT. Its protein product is CASSSGGANTGELFF.